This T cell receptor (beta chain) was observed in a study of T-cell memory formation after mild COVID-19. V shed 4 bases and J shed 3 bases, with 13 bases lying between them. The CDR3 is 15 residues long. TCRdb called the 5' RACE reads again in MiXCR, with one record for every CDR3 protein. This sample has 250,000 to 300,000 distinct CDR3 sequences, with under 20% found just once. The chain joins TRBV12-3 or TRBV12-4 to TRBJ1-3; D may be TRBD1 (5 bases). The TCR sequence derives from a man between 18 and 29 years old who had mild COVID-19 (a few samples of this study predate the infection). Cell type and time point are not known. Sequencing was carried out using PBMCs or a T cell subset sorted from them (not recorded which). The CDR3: CASSSQGLDGNTIYF. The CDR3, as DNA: TGTGCCAGCAGTTCCCAGGGCTTGGATGGAAACACCATATATTTT.